The 20 T cell receptor beta chains reported below all come from one sample, sequenced in a study of glioma-infiltrating T cells after dendritic cell vaccination (dated by TCRdb to the mid-2010s). Library preparation employed the immunoSEQ multiplex PCR assay. What TCRdb holds here is the immuneACCESS table cut down to in-frame rearrangements. Part of the clones is not present; checked against another copy, under half of the missing clones reflect an unresolved V gene, and the others are unexplained. The sample table records under 100,000 clones; around 85% of these occur just once. The biggest ten clones account for roughly 2.9% of the sample. Sequences were derived from blood, sampled before dendritic cell vaccination. These receptors came from a human donor with glioblastoma.

This clone was seen only once. The rearrangement links TRBV6-5 to TRBJ2-1; 7 bases line up with TRBD2. CDR3 size: 14 residues. Germline assignment: CDR1 MNHEY and CDR2 SVGAGI. V gave up 5 bases and J gave up 9 bases; unmatched junction bases: 10. The CDR3 sequence: CASSPLAGEVEQFF. In DNA, the CDR3 is TGTGCCAGCAGTCCCCTGGCGGGAGAAGTTGAGCAGTTCTTC.

The V gene is TRBV2, the J gene TRBJ2-7; perhaps TRBD2 as D (5 bases). The germline V gene has CDR1 SNHLY and CDR2 FYNNEI. This CDR3 is 14 amino acids long. V gave up 2 bases and J gave up 4 bases, with 12 bases separating them. In nucleotides, the CDR3 is TGTGCCAGCAGTGAAAACAGACTACAATACGAGCAGTACTTC. Amino acids: CASSENRLQYEQYF.

This chain connects TRBV29-1 to TRBJ1-2, with D perhaps TRBD1 (5 bases). The V end was cut by 5 bases, the J end by 4 bases, with 20 bases between. The germline V gene has CDR1 SQVTM and CDR2 ANQGSEA. This CDR3 is 15 amino acids long. The CDR3 here is CSVSYPEQAVYGYTF. CDR3 coding DNA: TGCAGCGTTTCGTACCCCGAACAGGCCGTCTATGGCTACACCTTC.

The chain combines TRBV29-1 with TRBJ2-1; unclear D gene. V was shortened by 4 bases and J by 10 bases, with 20 bases between the two germline ends. In germline, CDR1 is SQVTM, CDR2 ANQGSEA. This CDR3 is 14 amino acids long. CDR3 amino acids: CSVVHPGTTMEQFF. In DNA form, the CDR3 reads TGCAGCGTTGTACACCCCGGAACTACAATGGAGCAGTTCTTC.

The chain carries TRBV11-3 and TRBJ2-5; tentative D call: TRBD2 (6 bases). The CDR3 consists of 13 residues. The germline CDR1 and CDR2 sequences are SGHNT and YENEEA. V lost 3 bases to trimming and J lost 5 bases, with 10 bases between them. The DNA of the CDR3 is TGTGCCAGCAGCTTTTCGGCGGGGGAGACCCAGTACTTC. This encodes CASSFSAGETQYF.

The rearrangement joins TRBV5-1 to TRBJ2-7; 11 bases agree with TRBD1. The CDR3 runs to 16 residues. From germline, CDR1 is SGHRS and CDR2 YFSETQ. After removal of 3 bases from V and 2 bases from J, the junction contained 7 bases not matched to a gene. Here the CDR3 DNA reads TGCGCCAGCAGCTGGGGACCGGGACAGGGGGCCTACGAGCAGTACTTC. It codes for CASSWGPGQGAYEQYF.

The chain is built from TRBV7-6 and TRBJ1-6; no clear D gene. Germline CDR1 is SGHVS and CDR2 is FNYEAQ. Trimming removed 0 bases from V and 7 bases from J, with 16 bases in between. The CDR3 is made up of 17 amino acids. For the CDR3, the DNA is TGTGCCAGCAGCTTAGCGGGAGGATCTGGAGCGAATTCACCCCTCCACTTT. Translated: CASSLAGGSGANSPLHF.

This clone was counted between two and nine times. J is TRBJ1-2 and V is TRBV10-3; TRBD1 might be the D (5 bases). The germline V gene has CDR1 ENHRY and CDR2 SYGVKD. This CDR3 is 13 amino acids long. V lost 4 bases, J lost 4 bases, and 10 bases lay in between. Here the CDR3 DNA reads TGTGCCATCAGTGGGGACGGGGGCTATGGCTACACCTTC. It codes for CAISGDGGYGYTF.

The V call is TRBV6-5, the J call TRBJ1-5; no clear D. The germline V and J ends were trimmed by 6 bases and 0 bases, with 6 bases remaining between them. CDR1 is MNHEY and CDR2 is SVGAGI in the germline V gene. The CDR3 runs to 13 residues. The CDR3 DNA reads as TGTGCCAGCAGGACATCTAGCAATCAGCCCCAGCATTTT. This translates into CASRTSSNQPQHF.

The gene calls are TRBV23-1 and TRBJ1-2; 9 nucleotides match TRBD1. TRBV23-1 is recorded as an ORF, its role being uncertain. J lost 0 bases, V lost 2 bases, and 4 bases had no gene match. The CDR3 loop spans 16 amino acids. The CDR3 coding sequence is TGCGCCAGCAGTCAAACAGGGGGCCCTGCTAACTATGGCTACACCTTC. This codes for CASSQTGGPANYGYTF.

The CDR3 spells CASSPLAGGEQYF. CDR3 sequence (DNA): TGTGCCAGCAGTCCCCTAGCGGGAGGCGAGCAGTACTTC. The chain combines TRBV27 with TRBJ2-7; TRBD2 aligns across 11 bases. Unmatched junction bases numbered 3, after V lost 5 bases and J lost 6 bases. Per germline, CDR1 MNHEY and CDR2 SMNVEV (reference sequence). This CDR3 has 13 residues.

This sequence joins TRBV5-6 and TRBJ2-7, with D unresolved. This CDR3 is built from 16 residues. Germline lookup yields CDR1 SGHDT and CDR2 YYEEEE. V lost 0 bases and J lost 2, with 15 bases in between. The DNA of the CDR3 is TGTGCCAGCAGCTTGGTCCCAGTCGTGAGCGCCTACGAGCAGTACTTC. Translation gives CASSLVPVVSAYEQYF.

This chain joins TRBV6-6 and TRBJ2-7; 9 nucleotides line up with TRBD2. The CDR3 has 15 amino acids. V dropped 3 bases and J dropped 0; count of bases not matched to a gene: 3. The V gene's germline CDR1 is MNHNY and CDR2 SVGAGI (reference sequence). CDR3 sequence reads: CASSYRAGGSYEQYF. The CDR3 DNA reads TGTGCCAGCAGTTATAGAGCGGGAGGCTCCTACGAGCAGTACTTC.

CDR3 DNA: TGTGCCAGTAGTATCGACGGGGAACTAGGGTCCTATAATTCACCCCTCCACTTT. Encoded protein: CASSIDGELGSYNSPLHF. This rearrangement joins TRBV19 to TRBJ1-6; D unresolved. V lost 3 bases to trimming and J lost 1 base, with 16 bases between them. The CDR3 totals 18 residues. The germline V gene has CDR1 LNHDA and CDR2 SQIVND (reference sequence).

This rearrangement joins TRBV6-4 to TRBJ1-1, with a possible D match to TRBD1 (5 bases). V was shortened by 3 bases and J by 5 bases, with 10 bases between the two germline ends. The CDR3 runs to 13 residues. Germline V gives CDR1 MRHNA, CDR2 SNTAGT. The CDR3 DNA reads as TGTGCCAGCAGTGAGTGGAGGGGTACTGAAGCTTTCTTT. Amino acid sequence: CASSEWRGTEAFF.

This chain connects TRBV4-2 to TRBJ1-2; TRBD1 is a possible D gene (6 bases). Trimming cost V 0 bases and J 3 bases, with 11 bases left between them. Looked up from germline, CDR1 is LGHNA and CDR2 is YNFKEQ. The CDR3 covers 15 residues. For the CDR3, the DNA is TGTGCCAGCAGCCAAGATGAGGGGGTGGACTATGGCTACACCTTC. Residues: CASSQDEGVDYGYTF.

V and J are TRBV30 and TRBJ2-3; TRBD2 agrees at 10 bases. Germline loops: CDR1 GTSNPN, CDR2 SVGIG (reference sequence). The CDR3 consists of 14 residues. J lost 6 bases, V lost 5 bases, and 8 bases had no gene match. CDR3 protein: CAWVAGGVGDTQYF. CDR3 bases: TGTGCCTGGGTAGCGGGAGGAGTAGGGGATACGCAGTATTTT.

The V gene is TRBV14, the J gene TRBJ1-3; D ambiguous. There are 15 residues in the CDR3. CDR1 and CDR2 from the germline V gene are SGHDN and FVKESK. V was shortened by 1 base and J by 0 bases, with 7 bases between the two germline ends. DNA of the CDR3: TGTGCCAGCAGCCAAGTCCCCAACTCTGGAAACACCATATATTTT. Translation: CASSQVPNSGNTIYF.

The chain is built from TRBV7-3 and TRBJ2-1; TRBD2 might be the D (6 bases). The CDR3 is 16 residues long. The V gene lost 4 bases and the J gene lost 1 base, with 14 bases spanning the gap. The germline CDR1 and CDR2 sequences are SGHTA and FQGTGA. The CDR3: CASSSGGSGSYNEQFF. CDR3 coding DNA: TGTGCCAGCAGCTCAGGAGGGAGCGGTTCCTACAATGAGCAGTTCTTC.

A few counts support this clone. V is TRBV7-2 and J is TRBJ2-2, with 10 bases lining up with TRBD2. This CDR3 is built from 17 residues. V gave up 2 bases and J gave up 6 bases; unmatched junction bases: 9. Germline V CDR1 and CDR2: SGHTA, FQGNSA. The CDR3 DNA sequence: TGTGCCAGCAGCTTAAGTCCTAGCGGGAGTAGGGCCGGGGAGCTGTTTTTT. As protein: CASSLSPSGSRAGELFF.